The source of this T cell receptor (beta chain) is a study of radiation and T cells in renal cell carcinoma. Study details: Nephrectomy followed 15 Gy stereotactic body radiation by 4 weeks. Study findings and constraints: In blood, top tumor clones expanded by 2 weeks, shrinking by 4.

The germline CDR1 and CDR2 sequences are MDHEN and SYDVKM. The CDR3 totals 16 residues. The V gene lost 9 bases and the J gene lost 2 bases, with 23 bases spanning the gap. Concerning this clone: Its antigen is unidentified.

Sample time point: baseline pretreatment blood. The treatment here: 15 Gy SBRT to primary tumor, nephrectomy 4 weeks later. The patient's renal cell carcinoma had clear cell pathology. Measured with immunoSEQ multiplex PCR; TCRdb has only the in-frame clones, and not every one. The sample records 140,000 or so clones, roughly 84% being singletons. The sequence was obtained from a woman aged 50 to 65 with renal cell carcinoma. The sequenced sample was blood, obtained from a patient whose treatment included radiotherapy and nephrectomy. This chain connects TRBV28 to TRBJ2-7; possibly TRBD2 for D (6 bases). The CDR3 spells CASSHEGWRAPYEQYF. CDR3 DNA: TGTGCCAGTTCACACGAGGGGTGGAGGGCCCCCTACGAGCAGTACTTC. The full variable domain, rest sourced from reference TRBV28 and TRBJ2-7, is DVKVTQSSRYLVKRTGEKVFLECVQDMDHENMFWYRQDPGLGLRLIYFSYDVKMKEKGDIPEGYSVSREKKERFSLILESASTNQTSMYLCASSHEGWRAPYEQYFGPGTRLTVT.